The next 3 T cell receptor beta chains were all read from a single sample in a study of cytomegalovirus exposure and HLA in healthy donors. Some clones are missing from TCRdb's copy, which holds only in-frame ones; the method was immunoSEQ multiplex PCR. The profile shows about 240,000 clones, around nine tenths of them singletons. Input material: PBMCs. These receptors all stem from a man aged 18 to 29 in good health and CMV-seronegative.

The genes are TRBV19 and TRBJ2-7, with D possibly matching TRBD2 (5 bases). V was shortened by 5 bases and J by 2 bases, with 10 bases between the two germline ends. CDR1 LNHDA and CDR2 SQIVND come from the germline V gene (reference sequence). The CDR3 has 13 residues. CDR3 in amino acids: CASSLRGTYEQYF. CDR3 nucleotides: TGTGCCAGTAGTCTTCGGGGTACCTACGAGCAGTACTTC.

V is TRBV5-6 and J is TRBJ2-1; D not certain. CDR1 SGHDT and CDR2 YYEEEE come from the germline V gene. CDR3 length: 15 amino acids. Between the trimmed V and J ends, which lost 6 bases and 2 bases, there was a span of 15 bases. CDR3 amino acids: CASTGTVDTYNEQFF. The CDR3 DNA reads as TGTGCCAGCACAGGAACAGTCGATACCTACAATGAGCAGTTCTTC.

As regards this clone: Other DNA variants within this sample encode the same CDR3. This chain joins TRBV5-1 and TRBJ1-1; maybe TRBD1 (6 bases). The V gene's germline CDR1 is SGHRS and CDR2 YFSETQ. The CDR3 runs to 14 residues. V was pared by 0 bases and J by 5 bases, with 11 bases between. DNA of the CDR3: TGCGCCAGCAGCTTGGCAGGGGCGGAGACTGAAGCTTTCTTT. Amino acid sequence: CASSLAGAETEAFF.